This T cell receptor (beta chain) was retrieved from a study of T-cell reconstitution after alpha-beta-depleted transplantation in children. V was clipped by 0 bases and J by 9 bases, with 8 bases between them. This CDR3 is 13 amino acids long. Germline values: CDR1 MNHEY, CDR2 SVGEGT. This clonotype has a count of ten or more. Unique molecular identifiers featured in how the TCRbeta library was prepared. TCRdb re-called the PCR reads with MiXCR, one entry per CDR3 protein. The table includes about 340,000 distinct CDR3 sequences, about an eighth detected once. V and J are TRBV6-2 or TRBV6-3 and TRBJ2-2; D gene ambiguous. Sequenced material: PBMCs, taken from the stem cell graft. The sequence derives from a human donor who donated a stem cell graft to a child with Fanconi anemia. As DNA, the CDR3 is TGTGCCAGCAGTTACTCAGTCTACCGGGAGCTGTTTTTT. This sequence encodes CASSYSVYRELFF.